The source of this TCR beta chain is a study of blood T cell repertoires in COVID-19 (dated by TCRdb to the early 2020s). About the study as a whole: Samples covering the acute and convalescent phases of COVID-19 were provided by collaborators in the United States, Italy and Spain. The material from the prospective study consisted of cDNA or gDNA derived from T cells, B-cell-depleted T cells, or PBMCs. Deeply sampled blood TCRbeta repertoires from subjects exposed to, actively infected with, or recovered from COVID-19 were included in the dataset. A freely available public database, intended as a resource for researchers studying the immune response to SARS-CoV-2, is where the repertoires were released. The samples were drawn from two sources: the first 160 participants of the ongoing ImmuneRACE study, and some 1,300 subjects contributed by 6 global collaborators. Sample metadata almost always included a de-identified subject ID, COVID-19 status, age in years and sex. Where HLA class I and class II types were available, the types were taken from metadata supplied by the sample provider, not from assay-based typing.

The immunoSEQ Assay, a bias-controlled multiplex PCR, was used to amplify TCRbeta CDR3 regions from genomic DNA. In the paper's pipeline: Within the assay, amplification of reference gene primers was used to estimate how many nucleated cells each sample contained. To quantify the absolute abundance of each unique TCRbeta CDR3 rearrangement, sequence reads were collapsed and filtered. For each sample, productive Simpson clonality was calculated as the square root of Simpson's diversity index over productive rearrangements. TCRdb limited this immuneACCESS table to in-frame rearrangements with V and J called. A share of clones is missing; checked studies link under half to unresolved V genes, and the rest is unexplained. The V and J calls and clone size were taken over from that table, and D and trimming were inferred from the DNA. The sample table records 150,000 to 200,000 clones; over 75% of these occur just once. Over 7.5% of the sample comes from the top ten.

What the study reported, not specific to this receptor: The quantity of clinical and demographic metadata differed by source and by participant and was supplied without curation.

Points on this clone: Its cognate antigen has yet to be identified. No much larger clonotype is one base removed from it; base qualities were not supplied.

The CDR3 covers 16 residues, taking in both the cysteine and the phenylalanine. Here the CDR3 DNA is all that survives: 48 bases in frame from base 1. Trimming takes 3 bases from V and 4 bases from J, and the germline ends sit 15 bases apart. CDR1 and CDR2, per the germline V gene (reference sequence), are LNHNV and YYDKDF. Collaborating institutions collected whole blood in K2EDTA tubes following their own protocols. For TCRbeta analysis, collaborators shipped samples in one of three forms: frozen whole blood, isolated PBMCs, or DNA extracted from either of those sample types. Sequencing input: peripheral blood. The chain couples TRBV15 to TRBJ2-2; TRBD2 is perhaps the D gene, given 7 matching bases. This clonotype originated in a woman of 80 years or more with acute or convalescent COVID-19. The nucleotide sequence is TGTGCCACCAGCAGTCCTGGGGGGGGGCCCACCGGGGAGCTGTTTTTT. Its product reads: CATSSPGGGPTGELFF.